This TCR beta chain was found in a study of siplizumab effects on memory and regulatory T cells. Notes on the study in general: Suppressive capability of dividing Tregs from siplizumab cultures went unverified. Naive T cells seemed more diverse than memory cells and seemed major alloresponse contributors. The authors could not assign a naive or memory phenotype to roughly 75-97% of proliferating CD4+ or CD8+ clones.

Per sample, the assay covered 80,000 to 100,000 TCR templates. Produced via immunoSEQ multiplex PCR; TCRdb's table is partial and in-frame only. The sample yields about 100,000 clones, 80% to 95% seen once. For this clone: Its specificity is not known.

The origin of this receptor is a human donor in good health. Sequencing was done on a sample of CD4+ T cells sorted from blood.

The CDR3 reads CASSSSSQGLSGEQFF. As DNA, the CDR3 is TGTGCCAGCAGCTCATCGAGCCAAGGACTTAGCGGAGAGCAGTTCTTC. This sequence joins TRBV7-3 and TRBJ2-1, with D possibly TRBD2 on 6 matching bases. CDR1 is SGHTA and CDR2 is FQGTGA in the germline V gene. CDR3 size: 16 residues. V dropped 4 bases and J dropped 10 bases, with 23 bases sitting between them.